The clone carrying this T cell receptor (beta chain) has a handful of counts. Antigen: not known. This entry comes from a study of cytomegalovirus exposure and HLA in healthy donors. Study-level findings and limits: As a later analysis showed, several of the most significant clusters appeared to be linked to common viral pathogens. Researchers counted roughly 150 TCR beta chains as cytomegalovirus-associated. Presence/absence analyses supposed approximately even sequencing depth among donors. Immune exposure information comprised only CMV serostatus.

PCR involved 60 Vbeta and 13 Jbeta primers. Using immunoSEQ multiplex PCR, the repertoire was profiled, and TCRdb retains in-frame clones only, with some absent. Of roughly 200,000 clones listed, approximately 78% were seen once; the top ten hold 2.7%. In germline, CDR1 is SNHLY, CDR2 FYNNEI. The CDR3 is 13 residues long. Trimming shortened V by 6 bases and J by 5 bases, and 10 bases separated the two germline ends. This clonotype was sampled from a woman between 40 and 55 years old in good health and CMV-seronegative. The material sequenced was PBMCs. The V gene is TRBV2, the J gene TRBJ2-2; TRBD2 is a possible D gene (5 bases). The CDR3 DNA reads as TGTGCCAGCAGGCTCCTAGCTACCGGGGAGCTGTTTTTT. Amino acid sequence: CASRLLATGELFF.